This TCR beta chain was captured by sequencing in a study of blood T cells in healthy people across ages. The CDR3 totals 13 residues. Trimming removed 3 bases from V and 5 bases from J, with 10 bases in between. Germline V gives CDR1 MGHDK, CDR2 SYGVNS. A sample-barcoded 5' primer and a J-beta primer mix were used in a second PCR of about 6 to 11 cycles. TCRdb itself ran the 5' RACE reads through MiXCR, one entry per CDR3 protein. The sample shows some 1.4 million distinct CDR3 sequences, roughly 45% of them seen only once. The sample holds a few counts of this clonotype. Sequenced sample: blood. This receptor was obtained from a woman between 18 and 30 years old in good health. The rearrangement links TRBV25-1 to TRBJ2-5, with D tentatively TRBD1 or TRBD2 (5 bases each). CDR3 in amino acids: CASSERGRETQYF. The CDR3 DNA reads TGTGCCAGCAGTGAGAGGGGCCGGGAGACCCAGTACTTC.